The text below deals with one TCR beta chain. This clone appeared a single time. Its cognate antigen has yet to be identified. No per-base quality is available; no much larger clone lies one base away. Using the deep immunoSEQ assay, multiplex PCR amplified TCR CDR3 regions from genomic DNA. Genomic DNA extracted from each cell subset was distributed evenly over all wells of several immunoSEQ 96-well plates, and each plate served as one replicate. Each replicate PCR for sorted subsets received approximately 220 ng genomic DNA, equal to about 30,000 T cell genomes. Purified libraries were measured with a Qubit 3.0 fluorometer, size-checked on a Bioanalyzer 2100, and measured again with the KAPA Library Quantification kit. Each immunoSEQ 96-well plate was sequenced on its own single-read 150-cycle Illumina NextSeq 550 flow cell. The original pipeline was this. Because only junctional sequences without quality scores were contained in the immunoSEQ output, filtering matching that applied to full-length reads could not be performed. To assign V/J genes and CDR3, sequences were annotated using PyIR, a Python wrapper for IgBLAST v1.9, with IMGT germline references. Reads were removed for weak V/J assignments (E-value above 1e-6), missing CDR3, stop codons, out-of-frame junctions, or ambiguous translated residues. A V3J clonotype was defined by an identical inferred V gene, J gene, and CDR3 amino acid sequence. The percentage overlap between two repertoires was calculated by dividing the number of shared unique clonotypes by the size of the smaller repertoire. Three approaches were used to assess repertoire richness: RTK rarefaction, the Chao1 estimator, and Recon v2.1 estimates of unobserved clonotypes. For all TCRbeta clonotypes obtained by the gDNA method from a handful of donors, generation probabilities were computed with OLGA. In its TCRdb copy, this immuneACCESS table keeps in-frame sequences only and misses some clones. Where compared with another copy, unresolved V genes explain less than half of these, and the others have no known cause. Clone size and V and J calls were adopted from that table, with D and trimming inferred from the DNA. The sample contains hundreds of thousands of clones, 95% to 97% of them found a single time. 0.32% of the sample goes to the ten largest clones.

Healthy HIV-negative adults with no recently reported acute infections or vaccinations were included as donors. All donors were Caucasian adults living in Nashville, Tennessee, USA. CD8 memory samples combined magnetically selected CD45RO+ cells with CCR7-negative CD45RA+ effector memory (TemRA) cells. Blood was collected by leukapheresis, and PBMCs were isolated by Ficoll-Histopaque density gradient centrifugation and then cryopreserved in liquid nitrogen vapor phase. Analytical flow cytometry was used to check the purity and quantity of each magnetically sorted T cell population. From each sorted fraction, genomic DNA was isolated and quantified by UV absorbance on a Nanodrop 2000c. The sample originates from a study of shared clonotypes between healthy human individuals (dated by TCRdb to the early 2020s). Regarding the study in general: Three men and a couple of women, aged 18 to 49 years, made up the cohort. For each donor, three plates each were used for CD4 naive and CD4 memory, two plates were used for CD8 naive, and one plate was used for CD8 memory. The study deeply sequenced blood TCR repertoires of about five healthy adults to estimate repertoire size and the extent of clonotype sharing between individuals. To increase sequencing depth and limit assay-specific biases, different laboratories used diverse techniques to prepare libraries and sequence TCR repertoires. Each donor's leukapheresis produced roughly between roughly 0.94 and 9.5 billion PBMCs. Findings and caveats that apply to the study as a whole: Because the study included only a small number of donors, the genetic and exposure-history diversity represented was limited. Compared with non-shared clonotypes, clonotypes shared by all four sorted-subset donors had higher generation probabilities. Naive subsets generally had larger estimated clonotype richness than memory subsets. About 5% of naive CD4, 3% to 4% of naive CD8, about 2.5% of memory CD4, and around 0.42% of memory CD8 clonotypes were shared across several donors. Only blood was sampled, and tissue TCR repertoires likely differ from those in blood. Pairwise subsampling indicated that sequencing depth was expected to affect the degree of clonotype sharing among donors. Even with the large sequencing depth, rarefaction of the sorted-subset datasets indicated that sequencing was incomplete.

CDR1 SGHNT and CDR2 YYREEE are derived from the germline V gene (reference sequence). The CDR3 goes from the cysteine to the phenylalanine over 14 residues. The read is trimmed to its CDR3 DNA, 42 bases read in frame from base 1. Here V drops 5 bases and J drops 8 bases, and the junction holds 8 bases not matched to any gene. Sequencing was performed on memory CD8+ T cells sorted from blood. What the cell subset or site label conveys for this sample: CD45RO+ cells pooled with CCR7-negative TemRA cells. The sequence links TRBV5-4 to TRBJ2-1, with 9 junctional bases fitting TRBD2. The receptor was derived from a man aged 30 to 45 in good health. The DNA sequence is TGTGCCAGCAGTGGGACTAGCTTTAGGGATGAGCAGTTCTTC. Its coded protein is CASSGTSFRDEQFF.